The rows below give T cell receptor beta chains drawn from one sample of a study of cytomegalovirus exposure and HLA in healthy donors. Method: immunoSEQ multiplex PCR; TCRdb's copy keeps in-frame clones and lacks some. This table holds around 130,000 clones, 70% to 90% found once. Sequencing input: PBMCs. The source of these receptors is a boy between 10 and 17 years old in good health and CMV-seronegative. The CDR3 runs from the conserved cysteine through the conserved F or W. A D gene is named only where the DNA matches it firmly. Clone size is shown for a subset of rows, as once, few, many or a class of expanded clone.

clone size,V gene,D gene,J gene,CDR3 protein,CDR3 DNA
-,TRBV25-1,-,TRBJ1-5,CASTSDYSNQPQHF,TGTGCCAGCACCTCAGACTATAGCAATCAGCCCCAGCATTTT
-,TRBV5-4,TRBD2,TRBJ2-2,CASSTSAGGNTGELFF,TGTGCCAGCAGCACGTCCGCGGGGGGCAACACCGGGGAGCTGTTTTTT
-,TRBV5-1,TRBD2,TRBJ2-7,CATSSGSGYEQYF,TGCGCCACTTCGAGCGGGAGTGGCTACGAGCAGTACTTC
-,TRBV29-1,TRBD2,TRBJ2-1,CSVVLAGGRSEQFF,TGCAGCGTTGTACTTGCGGGGGGGCGGAGTGAGCAGTTCTTC
-,TRBV27,TRBD2,TRBJ2-7,CASSLSTGGIYEQYF,TGTGCCAGCAGTTTATCGACCGGGGGGATTTACGAGCAGTACTTC
-,TRBV29-1,TRBD2,TRBJ2-1,CSVDLSGRSYNEQFF,TGCAGCGTTGACTTAAGCGGGAGATCCTACAATGAGCAGTTCTTC
-,TRBV12-5,-,TRBJ2-4,CASGLSTGLNIQYF,TGTGCTAGTGGTTTGAGCACAGGGTTAAACATTCAGTACTTC
-,TRBV2,-,TRBJ1-5,CASMRTPDQPQHF,TGTGCCAGCATGCGCACCCCCGATCAGCCCCAGCATTTT
-,TRBV5-4,-,TRBJ2-5,CASSPGRGFQETQYF,TGTGCCAGCAGCCCTGGACGGGGATTCCAAGAGACCCAGTACTTC
-,TRBV18,TRBD2,TRBJ2-5,CASSGGLAASGETQYF,TGTGCCAGCTCAGGGGGACTAGCTGCCTCGGGAGAGACCCAGTACTTC
few,TRBV30,-,TRBJ1-2,CACPTPGRGDGYTF,TGTGCCTGCCCCACCCCCGGGAGAGGGGATGGCTACACCTTC
-,TRBV27,TRBD2,TRBJ2-1,CASSLKGLAAYNEQFF,TGTGCCAGCAGTTTAAAGGGACTAGCGGCCTACAATGAGCAGTTCTTC
-,TRBV21-1,-,TRBJ2-2,CVPPGTSPSGELFF,TGTGTCCCTCCGGGGACTAGCCCCTCCGGGGAGCTGTTTTTT
-,TRBV19,-,TRBJ1-2,CASSIEGAQNYGYTF,TGTGCCAGTAGTATAGAAGGGGCGCAGAACTATGGCTACACCTTC
-,TRBV27,TRBD1,TRBJ1-2,CASSLSGGLGYTF,TGTGCCAGCAGTTTATCAGGGGGCCTTGGCTACACCTTC
-,TRBV19,-,TRBJ1-1,CASSRVAGVNTEAFF,TGTGCCAGTAGTAGGGTGGCCGGGGTGAACACTGAAGCTTTCTTT
-,TRBV6-6,-,TRBJ2-2,CASSGTPNTGELFF,TGTGCCAGCAGCGGGACACCGAACACCGGGGAGCTGTTTTTT
-,TRBV7-6,TRBD1,TRBJ1-5,CASSPARQGGQPQHF,TGTGCCAGCAGCCCCGCCCGACAGGGGGGTCAGCCCCAGCATTTT
-,TRBV6-5,TRBD1,TRBJ1-5,CASSSDRAQPQHF,TGTGCCAGCAGCTCCGACAGGGCGCAGCCCCAGCATTTT
-,TRBV14,-,TRBJ2-7,CASSHSRGSSYEQYF,TGTGCCAGCAGCCATTCCAGAGGGAGCTCCTACGAGCAGTACTTC
-,TRBV5-1,TRBD2,TRBJ2-7,CASSMTSGTDEQYF,TGCGCCAGCAGTATGACTAGCGGGACCGACGAGCAGTACTTC
-,TRBV30,TRBD2,TRBJ2-1,CAWSVGLAGWNEQFF,TGTGCCTGGAGTGTTGGACTAGCGGGATGGAATGAGCAGTTCTTC
-,TRBV6-1,-,TRBJ2-3,CASIQGLTDTQYF,TGTGCCAGCATCCAGGGGCTCACAGATACGCAGTATTTT
-,TRBV6-5,TRBD1,TRBJ2-7,CASSTSGTGRNEQYF,TGTGCCAGCAGTACCTCCGGGACAGGGAGGAACGAGCAGTACTTC
-,TRBV11-3,TRBD1,TRBJ1-1,CASSLGGRGTGSNTEAFF,TGTGCCAGCAGCTTAGGAGGTAGGGGGACAGGGTCGAACACTGAAGCTTTCTTT
-,TRBV6-5,-,TRBJ2-2,CASMGGSRELFF,TGTGCCAGCATGGGGGGATCCAGGGAGCTGTTTTTT
-,TRBV7-9,-,TRBJ2-7,CASSLPGYEQYF,TGTGCCAGCAGCTTACCGGGTTACGAGCAGTACTTC
-,TRBV27,TRBD2,TRBJ2-5,CASSLAGVQGTQYF,TGTGCCAGCAGTCTAGCGGGAGTCCAGGGGACCCAGTACTTC
-,TRBV5-1,-,TRBJ2-2,CASSSGVLGTGELFF,TGCGCCAGCAGCTCAGGGGTCCTGGGCACCGGGGAGCTGTTTTTT
-,TRBV10-3,-,TRBJ1-1,CAVTTGHGVTEAFF,TGTGCCGTAACTACAGGGCATGGGGTCACTGAAGCTTTCTTT
-,TRBV9,TRBD2,TRBJ2-5,CASSVGGGEETQYF,TGTGCCAGCAGCGTAGGTGGGGGGGAAGAGACCCAGTACTTC
-,TRBV15,-,TRBJ2-1,CATSRDWSGEQFF,TGTGCCACCAGCAGAGATTGGAGTGGTGAGCAGTTCTTC
-,TRBV11-1,-,TRBJ2-3,CASSLLGGSTDTQYF,TGTGCCAGCAGCTTGTTAGGAGGTAGCACAGATACGCAGTATTTT
-,TRBV7-7,TRBD2,TRBJ2-3,CASSTGLAGSTDTQYF,TGTGCTAGCAGCACGGGACTAGCGGGGAGCACAGATACGCAGTATTTT
-,TRBV28,-,TRBJ2-1,CASSLAPNEQFF,TGTGCCAGCAGTCTAGCGCCCAATGAGCAGTTCTTC
-,TRBV6-5,-,TRBJ2-7,CASRAYREYEQYF,TGTGCCAGCAGGGCCTACAGGGAGTACGAGCAGTACTTC
-,TRBV15,TRBD1,TRBJ2-5,CATSRGTGTEETQYF,TGTGCCACCAGCAGGGGGACAGGGACGGAAGAGACCCAGTACTTC
-,TRBV5-1,-,TRBJ2-7,CASRVETRRDEQYF,TGCGCCAGCAGGGTAGAAACACGCCGGGACGAGCAGTACTTC
once,TRBV27,TRBD1,TRBJ1-2,CASSSNDRVSGYTF,TGTGCCAGCAGTTCCAACGACAGGGTGTCGGGCTACACCTTC
-,TRBV12-2,-,TRBJ2-7,CASRLPTISYEQYF,TGTGCAAGTCGCCTGCCGACTATCTCCTACGAGCAGTACTTC
-,TRBV7-8,TRBD1,TRBJ1-1,CASTDRGLGTEAFF,TGTGCCAGCACAGACAGGGGGCTAGGGACTGAAGCTTTCTTT
-,TRBV4-3,TRBD1,TRBJ1-2,CASSQDPGTGNYGYTF,TGCGCCAGCAGCCAAGACCCCGGGACAGGGAACTATGGCTACACCTTC
-,TRBV27,TRBD2,TRBJ2-7,CASQRTSGFYEQYF,TGTGCCAGTCAGAGGACTAGCGGATTCTACGAGCAGTACTTC
once,TRBV6-5,TRBD2,TRBJ2-7,CASSYSTSGGEQYF,TGTGCCAGCAGTTACTCGACTAGCGGGGGAGAGCAGTACTTC
-,TRBV5-1,TRBD1,TRBJ2-5,CASSLGTGGETQYF,TGCGCCAGCAGCTTGGGGACAGGGGGAGAGACCCAGTACTTC
-,TRBV9,TRBD2,TRBJ2-7,CASSVEAGANYEQYF,TGTGCCAGCAGCGTAGAAGCGGGGGCCAACTACGAGCAGTACTTC
-,TRBV7-9,-,TRBJ2-1,CASSLGASDHEQFF,TGTGCCAGCAGCTTAGGAGCAAGCGATCATGAGCAGTTCTTC
-,TRBV27,TRBD1,TRBJ1-2,CASRTGTGINYGYTF,TGTGCCAGCAGAACCGGGACAGGGATCAACTATGGCTACACCTTC
-,TRBV7-2,-,TRBJ2-3,CASSEGSGTDTQYF,TGTGCCAGCAGCGAGGGTAGCGGCACAGATACGCAGTATTTT
-,TRBV5-1,-,TRBJ1-3,CASSFWPEGDNTGNTIYF,TGCGCCAGCAGCTTTTGGCCAGAGGGGGATAATACTGGAAACACCATATATTTT
-,TRBV2,TRBD1,TRBJ1-4,CASRTRDRANEKLFF,TGTGCCAGCAGAACCCGGGACAGGGCTAATGAAAAACTGTTTTTT
-,TRBV9,-,TRBJ2-7,CASSDEQDEQYF,TGTGCCAGCAGCGATGAGCAGGACGAGCAGTACTTC
-,TRBV7-3,-,TRBJ2-2,CASSLNRAGELFF,TGTGCCAGCAGCCTCAACAGGGCCGGGGAGCTGTTTTTT
-,TRBV5-1,TRBD1,TRBJ1-1,CASSLAGTVLEAFF,TGCGCCAGCAGCTTGGCAGGGACAGTCCTTGAAGCTTTCTTT